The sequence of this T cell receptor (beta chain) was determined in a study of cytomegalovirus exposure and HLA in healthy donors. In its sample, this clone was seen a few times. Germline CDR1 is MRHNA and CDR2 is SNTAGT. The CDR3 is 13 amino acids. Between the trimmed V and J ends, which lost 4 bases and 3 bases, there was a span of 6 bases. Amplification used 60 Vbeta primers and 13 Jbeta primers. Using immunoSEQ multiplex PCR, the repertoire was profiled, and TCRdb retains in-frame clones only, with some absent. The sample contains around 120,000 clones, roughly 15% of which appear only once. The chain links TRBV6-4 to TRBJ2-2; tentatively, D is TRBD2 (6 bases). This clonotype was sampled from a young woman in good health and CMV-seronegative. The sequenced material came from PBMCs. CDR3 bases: TGTGCCAGCAGTGCGGGAGACACCGGGGAGCTGTTTTTT. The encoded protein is CASSAGDTGELFF.